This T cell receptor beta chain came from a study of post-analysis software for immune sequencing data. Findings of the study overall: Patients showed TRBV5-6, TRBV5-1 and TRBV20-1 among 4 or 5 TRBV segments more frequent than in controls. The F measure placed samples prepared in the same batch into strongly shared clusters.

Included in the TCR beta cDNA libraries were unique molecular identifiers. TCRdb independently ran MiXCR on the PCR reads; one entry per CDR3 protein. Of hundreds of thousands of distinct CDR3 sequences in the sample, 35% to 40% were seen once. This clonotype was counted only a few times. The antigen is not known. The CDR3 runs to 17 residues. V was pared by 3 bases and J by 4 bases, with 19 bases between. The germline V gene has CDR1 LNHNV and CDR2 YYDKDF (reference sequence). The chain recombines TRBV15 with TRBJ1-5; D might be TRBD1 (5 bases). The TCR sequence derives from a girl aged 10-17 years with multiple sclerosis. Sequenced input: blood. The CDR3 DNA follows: TGTGCCACCAGCAGCGATATCGGGACCGCTACAAATCAGCCCCAGCATTTT. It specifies CATSSDIGTATNQPQHF.